The clone carrying this TCR beta chain was observed at least ten times. This entry comes from a study of T cells in Graves' hyperthyroidism and ophthalmopathy. Amplification targeted TCR beta CDR3 regions from RNA transcripts. During a first-round RT-PCR of the TCR CDR3, the HTBI primer set was used. MiXCR was run by TCRdb on the multiplex PCR reads, yielding one entry per CDR3 protein. The data contain 750,000 to 950,000 distinct CDR3 sequences, over 35% of them seen just once; the ten biggest clones take up more than 7%. Germline assignment: CDR1 MNHNY and CDR2 SVGAGI (reference sequence). The CDR3 sequence is 14 residues long. V was pared by 5 bases and J by 4 bases, with 7 bases of the junction left unmatched.

This sequence joins TRBV6-6 and TRBJ1-2, with 7 bases fitting TRBD1. Sequenced input: blood. The origin of this receptor is a man aged 18 to 29 with Graves' hyperthyroidism. CDR3 nucleotide sequence: TGTGCCAGCAGTGAAGGGACAGAGGGCTATGGCTACACCTTC. It encodes CASSEGTEGYGYTF.